This T cell receptor (beta chain) was profiled in a study of blood T cell repertoires in COVID-19. Study overall: The analysed material was cDNA or gDNA that came from T cells, B-cell-depleted T cells, or PBMCs.

The Seattle patients joined while their infection was active and were tracked longitudinally afterward. In the authors' methods: Amplifying reference gene primers gave estimates of nucleated cell counts. TCRdb's table, derived via immunoSEQ multiplex PCR, lists solely in-frame clones and lacks some. V and J calls and clone size are as listed in that table; D and trimming were resolved from the DNA. The sample records some 250,000 clones, 85% to 90% being singletons. V gave up 3 bases and J gave up 2 bases; unmatched junction bases: 4. The CDR3 is 15 amino acids. CDR1 SNHLY and CDR2 FYNNEI come from the germline V gene.

The chain employs TRBV2 and TRBJ2-1, with 7 nucleotides matching TRBD2. The receptor was derived from a woman aged 60-75 years with COVID-19, enrolled during active disease. The sample consisted of peripheral blood. The CDR3 DNA follows: TGTGCCAGCAGTGAGGGGACTACCCCCTACAATGAGCAGTTCTTC. This encodes CASSEGTTPYNEQFF.